The 22 T cell receptor beta chains below come from one sample, sequenced in a study of blood T cell repertoires in COVID-19. Only in-frame clones appear in the TCRdb table, and some are missing; sequencing was by immunoSEQ multiplex PCR. The sample lists 90,000 to 100,000 clones, approximately 88% occurring once. Sequencing was done on a sample of peripheral blood. These receptor sequences come from an older woman with acute or convalescent COVID-19.

This rearrangement joins TRBV2 to TRBJ2-5, with 8 nucleotides matching TRBD1. The V and J ends lost 8 bases and 2 bases, in that order; junction bases with no gene match: 7. The CDR3 has 14 residues. Germline lookup yields CDR1 SNHLY and CDR2 FYNNEI. The CDR3 region has the DNA TGTGCCAGCGACTGGACAGGGCTACAAGAGACCCAGTACTTC. Protein sequence: CASDWTGLQETQYF.

DNA for the CDR3: TGTGCCAGCATGGTTGGCGGGGGCCAAGAGACCCAGTACTTC. Amino acids: CASMVGGGQETQYF. The V gene is TRBV2, the J gene TRBJ2-5, with 7 bases aligning to TRBD2. The CDR3 is made up of 14 amino acids. Trimming took 7 bases from V and 1 from J; bases not matched to a gene: 6. Looked up from germline, CDR1 is SNHLY and CDR2 is FYNNEI. The full variable domain, completed using reference TRBV2 and TRBJ2-5, is EPEVTQTPSHQVTQMGQEVILRCVPISNHLYFYWYRQILGQKVEFLVSFYNNEISEKSEIFDDQFSVERPDGSNFTLKIRSTKLEDSAMYFCASMVGGGQETQYFGPGTRLLVL.

CDR3 amino acids: CASSFRTGAFHGYTF. DNA of the CDR3: TGTGCCAGCAGCTTTCGGACAGGGGCCTTTCATGGCTACACCTTC. V is TRBV7-2 and J is TRBJ1-2; 9 positions agree with TRBD1. Germline V CDR1 and CDR2: SGHTA, FQGNSA. There are 15 residues in the CDR3. V gave up 3 bases and J gave up 6 bases; unmatched junction bases: 8.

The rearrangement joins TRBV2 to TRBJ1-2; the D gene is possibly TRBD1 (6 bases). Germline-derived CDR1 and CDR2 are SNHLY and FYNNEI. Deletions cut 6 bases from V and 4 bases from J, with 12 bases between. CDR3 length: 13 residues. In nucleotides, the CDR3 is TGTGCCAGCAGGCAGGGGACCCTCTATGGCTACACCTTC. This gives the protein CASRQGTLYGYTF.

The chain employs TRBV19 and TRBJ2-4; D ambiguous. Deletions cut 5 bases from V and 3 bases from J, with 8 bases between. The CDR3 has 13 amino acids. Looked up from germline, CDR1 is LNHDA and CDR2 is SQIVND (reference sequence). In nucleotides, the CDR3 is TGTGCCAGTAGTGGGCCAGACAAAAACATTCAGTACTTC. Translated, it gives CASSGPDKNIQYF.

The CDR3 here is CASSVAVGGPAETQYF. CDR3 DNA sequence: TGTGCCAGCAGCGTAGCTGTGGGGGGGCCCGCCGAGACCCAGTACTTC. This chain links TRBV9 with TRBJ2-5; D perhaps matches TRBD2 (7 bases). Germline V gene sequence: CDR1 SGDLS, CDR2 YYNGEE. The CDR3 runs to 16 residues. The V end lost 0 bases, the J end lost 5 bases, and 17 bases lay between the germline ends.

This chain connects TRBV11-1 to TRBJ2-5, with 7 positions matching TRBD2. V lost 0 bases, J lost 2 bases, and 6 bases stayed unmatched. Germline V CDR1 and CDR2: SGHAT, FQDESV (reference sequence). The CDR3 consists of 16 residues. DNA of the CDR3: TGTGCCAGCAGCTTAGCTCGGACTAGTAGTCAAGAGACCCAGTACTTC. Translated, it gives CASSLARTSSQETQYF. The full variable domain, with the rest looked up from reference TRBV11-1 and TRBJ2-5, is EAEVAQSPRYKITEKSQAVAFWCDPISGHATLYWYRQILGQGPELLVQFQDESVVDDSQLPKDRFSAERLKGVDSTLKIQPAELGDSAMYLCASSLARTSSQETQYFGPGTRLLVL.

On this clone itself: The junction shows a germline mismatch at one end, possibly a read error. This specimen includes other DNA sequences encoding the same CDR3. This sequence joins TRBV7-2 and TRBJ2-7; 13 bases line up with TRBD2. This CDR3 has 15 residues. Germline V gene data show CDR1 as SGHTA and CDR2 as FQGNSA. CDR3 coding DNA: TGTGCTAGCAGCTTTCGGACTAGCGGGGGTTCCGAGCAGTACTTC. Protein product: CASSFRTSGGSEQYF.

The genes are TRBV3-1 (or the pseudogene TRBV3-2) and TRBJ2-1, with 10 bases matching TRBD2. This CDR3 is 16 amino acids long. Germline CDR1 is LGHDT and CDR2 is YNNKEL (reference sequence). Trimming cost V 8 bases and J 4 bases; bases outside gene matches: 11. CDR3 loop: CASVGGLAGGYNEQFF. The CDR3 DNA is TGTGCCAGCGTCGGTGGGTTAGCGGGGGGTTACAATGAGCAGTTCTTC.

The gene calls are TRBV5-4 and TRBJ1-6; no clear D gene. The CDR3 spans 13 residues. V dropped 0 bases and J dropped 9 bases, with 7 bases sitting between them. CDR1 is SGHNT and CDR2 is YYREEE in the germline V gene (reference sequence). The CDR3 protein is CASSLDSLSPLHF. CDR3 nucleotide sequence: TGTGCCAGCAGCTTGGACAGCCTTTCACCCCTCCACTTT.

This clone has at least ten counts. This chain joins TRBV10-1 and TRBJ2-1, with D perhaps TRBD1 (6 bases). The CDR3 consists of 14 residues. The ends were cut back, 5 bases at V and 7 bases at J, with 15 bases in the middle. The V gene's germline CDR1 is WNHNN and CDR2 SYGVQD (reference sequence). The CDR3 DNA is TGCGCCAGCAGTTTCGGACAGCTCGGAAATGAGCAGTTCTTC. Its translation: CASSFGQLGNEQFF.

The chain couples TRBV3-1 (or the pseudogene TRBV3-2) to TRBJ1-2; D is possibly TRBD1 (5 bases). Germline CDR1 is LGHDT and CDR2 is YNNKEL (reference sequence). Trimming left V 1 base short and J 0 bases short, with 12 bases between. The CDR3 is made up of 16 amino acids. CDR3 sequence: CASSQGAGLPNYGYTF. The CDR3 DNA reads as TGTGCCAGCAGCCAAGGAGCAGGGCTTCCTAACTATGGCTACACCTTC.

CDR3 nucleotides: TGTGCCTGGAGTGCCTCAAAACAGGGTAATAGCAATCAGCCCCAGCATTTT. This translates into CAWSASKQGNSNQPQHF. V usage is TRBV30 and J usage is TRBJ1-5; TRBD1 is a possible D gene (6 bases). CDR3 length equals 17 residues. Germline V CDR1 and CDR2: GTSNPN, SVGIG (reference sequence). V lost 1 base and J lost 0, with 16 bases in between. The full variable domain, in which reference TRBV30 and TRBJ1-5 provide the parts outside the CDR3, is SQTIHQWPATLVQPVGSPLSLECTVEGTSNPNLYWYRQAAGRGLQLLFYSVGIGQISSEVPQNLSASRPQDRQFILSSKKLLLSDSGFYLCAWSASKQGNSNQPQHFGDGTRLSIL.

The V gene is TRBV3-1 (or the pseudogene TRBV3-2), the J gene TRBJ2-2; 8 bases fit TRBD2. Germline loops: CDR1 LGHDT, CDR2 YNNKEL (reference sequence). Trimming removed 2 bases from V and 7 bases from J; junction bases left unmatched: 3. CDR3 length equals 14 residues. This CDR3 is CASSQRLAGGELFF. CDR3 in DNA: TGTGCCAGCAGCCAAAGGCTAGCGGGCGGGGAGCTGTTTTTT.

V and J are TRBV28 and TRBJ1-5; perhaps TRBD1 as D (5 bases). Germline CDR1 and CDR2: MDHEN and SYDVKM. There are 17 residues in the CDR3. With 4 bases removed from V and 0 bases from J, the gap between germline ends came to 16 bases. The CDR3 loop is CASSWAPTAYSNQPQHF. CDR3 DNA sequence: TGTGCCAGCAGTTGGGCGCCGACAGCATATAGCAATCAGCCCCAGCATTTT.

There are a few counts of this clone. DNA of the CDR3: TGTGCCAGCAGTGAGTGGGACAGGGACGCGAGTGGCTACACCTTC. Translated, it gives CASSEWDRDASGYTF. The chain has TRBV6-1 and TRBJ1-2; 9 bases map to TRBD1. Losses at the gene ends were 3 bases for V and 7 bases for J; bases not matched to a gene: 9. Germline V gene data show CDR1 as MNHNS and CDR2 as SASEGT. The CDR3 is 15 amino acids.

The chain couples TRBV19 to TRBJ1-3; 9 bases are a match to TRBD1. The CDR3 runs to 17 residues. Germline-derived CDR1 and CDR2 are LNHDA and SQIVND (reference sequence). The V and J ends lost 8 bases and 0 bases, in that order; junction bases with no gene match: 11. CDR3 sequence: CASAFAGTGHSGNTIYF. As DNA, the CDR3 is TGTGCCAGTGCCTTCGCCGGGACAGGGCACTCTGGAAACACCATATATTTT.

The V gene is TRBV4-1, the J gene TRBJ2-4, with D possibly being TRBD1 (7 bases). Germline V gene lookup returns CDR1 MGHRA and CDR2 YSYEKL. The CDR3 length is 17 residues. V lost 2 bases, J lost 3 bases, and 17 bases lay in between. CDR3 sequence reads: CASSQPQDRRGKNIQYF. In DNA, the CDR3 is TGCGCCAGCAGCCAACCCCAGGACAGGAGGGGCAAAAACATTCAGTACTTC.

The CDR3 is CASILSETQETQYF. CDR3 nucleotides: TGCGCCAGCATCCTTTCCGAGACTCAAGAGACCCAGTACTTC. This chain connects TRBV10-1 to TRBJ2-5; no definite D call. The CDR3 is 14 amino acids. Germline CDR1 is WNHNN and CDR2 is SYGVQD (reference sequence). Trimming took 7 bases from V and 2 from J, leaving 14 bases between them.

The gene calls are TRBV20-1 and TRBJ1-5, with D possibly TRBD1 on 6 matching bases. Germline-derived CDR1 and CDR2 are DFQATT and SNEGSKA (reference sequence). V lost 3 bases and J lost 6, with 9 bases in between. This CDR3 comprises 12 residues. CDR3: CSASSGAQPQHF. CDR3 bases: TGCAGTGCTAGTTCAGGGGCTCAGCCCCAGCATTTT.

In this sample, this clone turned up once. V is TRBV20-1 and J is TRBJ2-7; tentatively, D is TRBD1 (6 bases). Trimming took off 5 bases at V and 9 bases at J, with 14 bases between the two ends. Per germline, CDR1 DFQATT and CDR2 SNEGSKA (reference sequence). The CDR3 spans 11 residues. The CDR3 loop reads CSALQGVRQYF. The CDR3 DNA reads as TGCAGTGCTCTACAGGGAGTGAGGCAGTACTTC.

The gene calls are TRBV29-1 and TRBJ2-3, with 9 bases that match TRBD1. Germline V gives CDR1 SQVTM, CDR2 ANQGSEA. The V and J ends lost 5 bases and 0 bases, in that order; junction bases with no gene match: 6. There are 15 residues in the CDR3. DNA of the CDR3: TGCAGCGTTAGGGAGGGGACAGGGAGCACAGATACGCAGTATTTT. Encoded protein: CSVREGTGSTDTQYF.